These T cell receptor beta chains were read from a single sample in a study of T cell responses to AZD1222 COVID-19 vaccine. Here immunoSEQ multiplex PCR was the method, and the copy in TCRdb shows in-frame clones only, minus some. The profile covers around 110,000 clones, with 85% to 95% appearing a single time and about 3% taken by the ten largest. The specimen was peripheral blood, collected on day 0 of AZD1222 vaccination. Receptor source: an adult in good health. The CDR3 runs from the conserved cysteine through the conserved F or W. The order of the fields is clone size, V gene, J gene, D gene, CDR3 protein, CDR3 DNA. D genes are given only for firm matches. Rows give clone size only sometimes, using once, few, many, or a class for an expanded clone.

once	TRBV6-5	TRBJ2-7	-	CASSPTGTRLGVQYF	TGTGCCAGCAGTCCTACCGGGACCCGTCTTGGGGTGCAGTACTTC
-	TRBV7-3	TRBJ2-1	-	CASSLYANEQFF	TGTGCCAGCAGCTTATATGCCAATGAGCAGTTCTTC
-	TRBV6-5	TRBJ2-3	TRBD2	CASSPGLAADTQYF	TGTGCCAGCAGTCCGGGACTAGCGGCAGATACGCAGTATTTT
-	TRBV6-5	TRBJ1-2	-	CATTRGEGYGYTF	TGTGCCACCACTCGGGGGGAAGGCTATGGCTACACCTTC
-	TRBV27	TRBJ2-3	-	CASSWGAHGDTQYF	TGTGCCAGCAGTTGGGGGGCGCACGGCGATACGCAGTATTTT
once	TRBV12-3/TRBV12-4	TRBJ1-4	-	CASSLGTAEKLFF	TGTGCCAGCAGTTTAGGGACTGCCGAAAAACTGTTTTTT
-	TRBV6-5	TRBJ2-7	-	CASPGGYEQYF	TGTGCCAGCCCCGGCGGATACGAGCAGTACTTC
-	TRBV28	TRBJ2-7	-	CASSLKREQYF	TGTGCCAGCAGTCTTAAGCGGGAGCAGTACTTC
-	TRBV2	TRBJ2-2	-	CASSAGTGELFF	TGTGCCAGCAGTGCGGGTACCGGGGAGCTGTTTTTT
-	TRBV12-5	TRBJ2-1	TRBD2	CASGSGWPGIRAGGRNEQFF	TGTGCTAGTGGTTCAGGCTGGCCGGGGATACGAGCGGGAGGGAGGAATGAGCAGTTCTTC
-	TRBV6-2/TRBV6-3	TRBJ2-1	-	CASSLRGWRGEQFF	TGTGCCAGCAGCCTACGGGGCTGGCGGGGTGAGCAGTTCTTC
-	TRBV2	TRBJ1-1	TRBD1	CASRTRGQAFF	TGTGCCAGCAGGACTAGGGGGCAGGCTTTCTTT
-	TRBV5-4	TRBJ2-7	TRBD2	CASKLAGVHEQYF	TGTGCCAGCAAACTAGCGGGAGTCCACGAGCAGTACTTC
-	TRBV24-1	TRBJ1-1	-	CATRNSGAEVEAFF	TGTGCCACCAGAAATTCGGGGGCGGAGGTTGAAGCTTTCTTT
-	TRBV3-1/TRBV3-2	TRBJ2-7	TRBD2	CASSQGLAGGLPEQYF	TGTGCCAGCAGCCAAGGACTAGCGGGAGGATTGCCCGAGCAGTACTTC
-	TRBV3-1/TRBV3-2	TRBJ2-5	TRBD1	CASSQGRGGAKTQYF	TGTGCCAGCAGCCAAGGTCGAGGGGGCGCGAAGACCCAGTACTTC
-	TRBV18	TRBJ1-2	-	CASSPPRDTVYGYTF	TGTGCCAGCTCACCACCGCGAGACACAGTATATGGCTACACCTTC
-	TRBV19	TRBJ2-7	-	CASSMRAESYEQYF	TGTGCCAGTAGTATGCGAGCGGAGTCCTACGAGCAGTACTTC
-	TRBV11-2	TRBJ2-3	-	CASSLGWSTEYDTQYF	TGTGCCAGCAGCTTAGGCTGGAGCACCGAGTATGATACGCAGTATTTT
-	TRBV27	TRBJ1-1	-	CASSWQNARPEAFF	TGTGCCAGCAGTTGGCAGAACGCCCGCCCTGAAGCTTTCTTT
-	TRBV19	TRBJ1-2	-	CASSIDRGLAGGYTF	TGTGCCAGTAGTATAGACAGGGGCCTCGCGGGAGGCTACACCTTC
-	TRBV28	TRBJ1-2	-	CASGFGGNYGYTF	TGTGCCAGCGGTTTCGGGGGAAACTATGGCTACACCTTC
-	TRBV5-6	TRBJ1-2	TRBD1	CASSFTLQGYYGYTF	TGTGCCAGCAGCTTTACCTTACAGGGGTACTATGGCTACACCTTC
-	TRBV13	TRBJ2-1	-	CASSLDFGVGDEQFF	TGTGCCAGCAGCTTGGATTTCGGGGTGGGTGATGAGCAGTTCTTC
-	TRBV7-9	TRBJ1-6	-	CASSPGTGGSPLHF	TGTGCCAGCAGCCCCGGGACGGGAGGGTCACCCCTCCACTTT
once	TRBV12-3/TRBV12-4	TRBJ2-7	-	CASSGTYEQYF	TGTGCCAGCAGTGGTACGTACGAGCAGTACTTC
medium-sized	TRBV23-1	TRBJ1-6	-	CASSQSLQDNSPLHF	TGCGCCAGCAGTCAATCATTACAGGATAATTCACCCCTCCACTTT
-	TRBV29-1	TRBJ2-6	-	CSVAKSGANVLTF	TGCAGCGTCGCGAAATCTGGGGCCAACGTCCTGACTTTC
-	TRBV19	TRBJ2-1	-	CASSRESSSYNEQFF	TGTGCCAGTAGTAGGGAATCTAGCTCCTACAATGAGCAGTTCTTC
-	TRBV12-3/TRBV12-4	TRBJ1-6	-	CASSRAPSPLHF	TGTGCCAGCAGTCGGGCCCCTTCACCCCTCCACTTT
-	TRBV10-3	TRBJ2-1	-	CASCGDATSQQFF	TGTGCCAGCTGCGGCGATGCGACCTCCCAGCAGTTCTTC
-	TRBV3-1/TRBV3-2	TRBJ2-5	-	CASSLWGETQYF	TGTGCCAGCAGCCTTTGGGGAGAGACCCAGTACTTC
-	TRBV30	TRBJ1-5	-	CAWSVNRVNQPQHF	TGTGCCTGGAGTGTGAACAGGGTGAATCAGCCCCAGCATTTT
-	TRBV7-8	TRBJ2-1	-	CASSFRGGTGASGRLYNEQFF	TGTGCCAGCAGCTTCCGGGGCGGGACAGGGGCTAGCGGGAGGTTATACAATGAGCAGTTCTTC
-	TRBV10-3	TRBJ2-3	-	CAIKGGLDTQYF	TGTGCCATCAAAGGCGGCTTGGATACGCAGTATTTT
-	TRBV28	TRBJ2-1	TRBD2	CASSSFLREWLNNEQFF	TGTGCCAGCAGTTCCTTTTTGCGGGAGTGGCTGAACAATGAGCAGTTCTTC
-	TRBV27	TRBJ1-5	TRBD1	CASGQQGRSNQPQHF	TGTGCCAGCGGGCAACAGGGGAGGAGCAATCAGCCCCAGCATTTT
-	TRBV18	TRBJ1-2	-	CASSPRTEMRYTF	TGTGCCAGCTCACCAAGGACGGAAATGCGCTACACCTTC
-	TRBV10-3	TRBJ1-4	-	CAIRRDGGNEKLFF	TGTGCCATCAGGCGGGACGGGGGGAACGAAAAACTGTTTTTT
-	TRBV19	TRBJ2-1	TRBD2	CASVPSGGLDEQFF	TGTGCCAGTGTGCCTAGCGGGGGATTGGATGAGCAGTTCTTC
-	TRBV5-1	TRBJ1-2	-	CASSLGSMDGYTF	TGCGCCAGCAGCTTGGGGAGCATGGATGGCTACACCTTC
-	TRBV27	TRBJ2-3	-	CASSFGGSTDTQYF	TGTGCCAGCAGTTTCGGGGGAAGCACAGATACGCAGTATTTT
-	TRBV15	TRBJ1-3	-	CATSRDGGSDSGNTIYF	TGTGCCACCAGCAGAGACGGCGGCAGCGACTCTGGAAACACCATATATTTT
-	TRBV18	TRBJ2-1	-	CASSQARGSYNEQFF	TGTGCCAGCTCACAGGCTAGAGGATCCTACAATGAGCAGTTCTTC
-	TRBV28	TRBJ2-2	TRBD2	CASSPSGTYTGELFF	TGTGCCAGCAGCCCTAGCGGGACCTACACCGGGGAGCTGTTTTTT
-	TRBV27	TRBJ2-5	TRBD2	CASRDSGRQETQYF	TGTGCCAGCAGAGATAGCGGGAGACAAGAGACCCAGTACTTC
-	TRBV7-8	TRBJ2-7	-	CASSLLHGEQYF	TGTGCCAGCAGCTTACTCCATGGGGAGCAGTACTTC
-	TRBV18	TRBJ1-4	TRBD1	CASSRTRTGANEKLFF	TGTGCCAGCTCACGAACCCGGACAGGGGCTAATGAAAAACTGTTTTTT
-	TRBV18	TRBJ2-7	-	CASSPSSYEQYF	TGTGCCAGCTCACCCAGCTCCTACGAGCAGTACTTC
-	TRBV18	TRBJ1-2	TRBD1	CASSPSYLTGKESGYTF	TGTGCCAGCTCACCATCCTATCTGACAGGGAAGGAGTCAGGCTACACCTTC
-	TRBV4-1	TRBJ1-4	-	CASSQAPGTKNEKLFF	TGCGCCAGCAGCCAAGCGCCCGGGACCAAAAATGAAAAACTGTTTTTT
few	TRBV7-2	TRBJ2-7	-	CASSVLQGRTYEQYF	TGTGCCAGCAGCGTCCTACAGGGTCGGACCTACGAGCAGTACTTC